These 25 T cell receptor beta chains share one sample of origin, sequenced in a study of T cells after yellow fever vaccination. TCRdb reprocessed the 5' RACE reads with MiXCR, giving one entry per CDR3 protein. The sample carries hundreds of thousands of distinct CDR3 sequences, about 12% recorded once. The material sequenced was PBMCs, taken on the day of the yellow fever booster vaccination. These receptors all stem from a man aged 25-45 years who received the YFV17D yellow fever vaccine.

This clonotype was recorded a few times. The chain is built from TRBV5-1 and TRBJ1-1, with D possibly matching TRBD1 (5 bases). V dropped 0 bases and J dropped 1 base, with 16 bases sitting between them. CDR3 length equals 17 residues. Germline CDR1 is SGHRS and CDR2 is YFSETQ. CDR3 nucleotides: TGCGCCAGCAGCTTGGGTTTTAGTAGGGGAACGAACACTGAAGCTTTCTTT. Amino acid sequence: CASSLGFSRGTNTEAFF.

CDR3 residues: CASTKEGGTYEQYF. The CDR3 region has the DNA TGTGCCAGCACCAAAGAGGGCGGTACCTACGAGCAGTACTTC. The chain combines TRBV7-9 with TRBJ2-7; D might be TRBD2 (5 bases). V lost 7 bases and J lost 2, with 15 bases in between. The germline V gene encodes CDR1 SEHNR and CDR2 FQNEAQ (reference sequence). The length of the CDR3 is 14 residues.

This clonotype appeared a few times. V and J are TRBV5-6 and TRBJ1-1; the D is unclear. Germline loops: CDR1 SGHDT, CDR2 YYEEEE. CDR3 length equals 13 residues. Trimming left V 4 bases short and J 3 bases short, with 10 bases between. The CDR3 sequence: CASSPARDTEAFF. The DNA of the CDR3 is TGTGCCAGCAGCCCCGCTAGGGACACTGAAGCTTTCTTT.

J is TRBJ1-5 and V is TRBV25-1; 7 bases are a match to TRBD1. CDR3 length: 14 residues. With 5 bases clipped from V and 6 bases from J, the junction kept 7 bases outside the gene matches. The germline V gene has CDR1 MGHDK and CDR2 SYGVNS. CDR3 sequence (DNA): TGTGCCAGCAGTACCACGGGACAGTTTCAGCCCCAGCATTTT. Its protein is CASSTTGQFQPQHF.

In its sample, this clonotype was seen many times. The chain recombines TRBV5-1 with TRBJ2-7, with TRBD1 matching over 11 bases. The length of the CDR3 is 14 residues. Per germline, CDR1 SGHRS and CDR2 YFSETQ. The ends lost 4 bases at V and 6 bases at J; junction bases unmatched: 6. CDR3 nucleotide sequence: TGCGCCAGCAGCCTTGGACAGGGGGCAAGCGAGCAGTACTTC. This translates into CASSLGQGASEQYF.

This clonotype has only a few counts. The chain joins TRBV5-4 to TRBJ1-6; a weak D match, TRBD1 (5 bases). V dropped 2 bases and J dropped 7 bases, with 10 bases sitting between them. Germline CDR1 and CDR2: SGHNT and YYREEE (reference sequence). This CDR3 is built from 14 residues. CDR3 DNA sequence: TGTGCCAGCAGCTTACAGGCCGAAAATTCACCCCTCCACTTT. Its translation is CASSLQAENSPLHF. The variable domain in full, with the rest retrieved from reference TRBV5-4 and TRBJ1-6, is ETGVTQSPTHLIKTRGQQVTLRCSSQSGHNTVSWYQQALGQGPQFIFQYYREEENGRGNFPPRFSGLQFPNYSSELNVNALELDDSALYLCASSLQAENSPLHFGNGTRLTVT.

The chain employs TRBV4-1 and TRBJ2-7; D call uncertain. The length of the CDR3 is 13 residues. V gave up 5 bases and J gave up 3 bases, with 11 bases separating them. The germline gives CDR1 MGHRA, CDR2 YSYEKL. The DNA for the CDR3 is TGCGCCAGCAGCACCAAGGTCGACTACGAGCAGTACTTC. It translates to CASSTKVDYEQYF.

In this sample, this clonotype turned up many times. V usage is TRBV3-1 and J usage is TRBJ2-2; TRBD2 aligns across 15 bases. The CDR3 extends over 16 amino acids. Per germline, CDR1 LGHDT and CDR2 YNNKEL (reference sequence). After removal of 7 bases from V and 7 bases from J, the junction contained 7 bases not matched to a gene. CDR3 in amino acids: CASNGLAGGLGGELFF. In DNA, the CDR3 is TGTGCCAGCAACGGACTAGCGGGAGGGCTCGGCGGGGAGCTGTTTTTT.

V gene TRBV5-4 combines with J gene TRBJ2-1, with D perhaps being TRBD1 or TRBD2 (6 bases each). This CDR3 has 14 amino acids. Germline V gene sequence: CDR1 SGHNT, CDR2 YYREEE (reference sequence). The V gene lost 4 bases and the J gene lost 10 bases, with 18 bases spanning the gap. CDR3 protein: CASSPSTLGGEQFF. In nucleotides, the CDR3 is TGTGCCAGCAGCCCCAGTACTTTGGGGGGCGAGCAGTTCTTC.

The chain uses TRBV20-1 and TRBJ2-1; 13 nucleotides align to TRBD2. The CDR3 is made up of 16 amino acids. Germline V CDR1 and CDR2: DFQATT, SNEGSKA (reference sequence). V shed 0 bases and J 4 bases; nucleotides not matched to a gene: 3. CDR3: CSAREMGLAGYNEQFF. The CDR3 DNA follows: TGCAGTGCTAGAGAGATGGGACTAGCGGGATACAATGAGCAGTTCTTC.

The chain is built from TRBV23-1 and TRBJ2-5; D unresolved. TRBV23-1 carries the ORF label, with uncertain function. This CDR3 is 14 amino acids long. V shed 0 bases and J shed 7 bases, with 12 bases lying between them. In DNA form, the CDR3 reads TGCGCCAGCAGTCAATCCTACCGCAAGGGGACCCAGTACTTC. Amino acid sequence: CASSQSYRKGTQYF.

This clonotype has only a few counts. The chain combines TRBV9 with TRBJ2-1; TRBD2 matches 10 bases. Per germline, CDR1 SGDLS and CDR2 YYNGEE. V trimming: 7 bases; J trimming: 6 bases; junction bases outside the gene matches: 4. CDR3 length equals 13 residues. The CDR3 DNA reads TGTGCCAGCCGGGGACTAGCGAGCAATGAGCAGTTCTTC. This codes for CASRGLASNEQFF.

This clonotype was found many times. This chain joins TRBV7-2 and TRBJ2-7; perhaps D is TRBD1 or TRBD2 (5 bases each). The CDR3 covers 14 residues. The V end lost 5 bases, the J end lost 4 bases, and 15 bases lay between the germline ends. The germline CDR1 and CDR2 sequences are SGHTA and FQGNSA. Here the CDR3 DNA reads TGTGCCAGCAGCGCCCGAGGGGTGAGTTACGAGCAGTACTTC. This sequence encodes CASSARGVSYEQYF.

The chain links TRBV29-1 to TRBJ2-1; D not certain. Germline V CDR1 and CDR2: SQVTM, ANQGSEA. Trimming left V 4 bases short and J 4 bases short, with 11 bases between. This CDR3 spans 13 amino acids. The CDR3 DNA follows: TGCAGCGTTGGCCAGCGCATATACAATGAGCAGTTCTTC. Amino acids: CSVGQRIYNEQFF.

The chain has TRBV30 and TRBJ2-3; D not certain. This CDR3 has 13 residues. Germline V gives CDR1 GTSNPN, CDR2 SVGIG (reference sequence). The V gene lost 4 bases and the J gene lost 2 bases, with 10 bases spanning the gap. CDR3 loop: CAWKAESTDTQYF. The CDR3, as DNA: TGTGCCTGGAAAGCAGAGTCCACAGATACGCAGTATTTT.

This clonotype showed up just a few times. The rearrangement uses TRBV9 and TRBJ2-3, with 7 bases identical to TRBD1. Germline lookup yields CDR1 SGDLS and CDR2 YYNGEE. CDR3 length: 16 residues. V was clipped by 2 bases and J by 1 base; unmatched bases: 7. CDR3 in amino acids: CASSVSGGSRTDTQYF. CDR3 nucleotides: TGTGCCAGCAGCGTGTCAGGGGGAAGCCGCACAGATACGCAGTATTTT.

This clonotype was recorded at least ten times. The chain uses TRBV5-1 and TRBJ2-2, with 14 positions matching TRBD2. V dropped 3 bases and J dropped 5; count of bases not matched to a gene: 6. Germline V gene sequence: CDR1 SGHRS, CDR2 YFSETQ. The CDR3 totals 17 residues. The DNA of the CDR3 is TGCGCCAGCAGCTCCGGGACTAGCGGGGGAGAGACCGGGGAGCTGTTTTTT. Its translation is CASSSGTSGGETGELFF.

This clonotype was found a few times. The chain has TRBV18 and TRBJ1-1, with 9 bases fitting TRBD1. CDR1 is KGHSH and CDR2 is LQKENI in the germline V gene. This CDR3 comprises 16 residues. Losses at the gene ends were 2 bases for V and 10 bases for J; bases not matched to a gene: 14. The CDR3 sequence is CASSPDRGGRMLVAFF. CDR3 nucleotide sequence: TGTGCCAGCTCACCAGACAGGGGGGGGCGCATGCTGGTAGCTTTCTTT.

This clonotype occurred many times. The chain joins TRBV7-9 to TRBJ2-3; D is ambiguous. Germline V CDR1 and CDR2: SEHNR, FQNEAQ (reference sequence). This CDR3 contains 11 residues. The ends were cut back, 6 bases at V and 5 bases at J, with 6 bases in the middle. CDR3 DNA: TGTGCCAGCAGTAGCCGAGATACGCAGTATTTT. It yields the protein CASSSRDTQYF.

This clonotype was recorded a few times. The chain couples TRBV4-3 to TRBJ2-1; TRBD1 aligns across 11 bases. V trimming: 0 bases; J trimming: 9 bases; junction bases outside the gene matches: 7. Per the germline V gene, CDR1 is LGHNA and CDR2 is YSLEER. The CDR3 spans 16 residues. This chain's CDR3 is CASSQDPWTGGVEQFF. Written as DNA, the CDR3 is TGCGCCAGCAGCCAAGATCCCTGGACAGGGGGCGTTGAGCAGTTCTTC.

The chain joins TRBV7-2 to TRBJ2-5, with 15 positions matching TRBD2. The germline V gene has CDR1 SGHTA and CDR2 FQGNSA. V was pared by 5 bases and J by 4 bases, with 8 bases of the junction left unmatched. CDR3 length: 17 amino acids. CDR3 sequence reads: CASSRTSGRALGETQYF. The CDR3 coding sequence is TGTGCCAGCAGCAGGACTAGCGGGAGGGCCCTGGGAGAGACCCAGTACTTC. The variable domain in full, completed from reference TRBV7-2 and TRBJ2-5, reads GAGVSQSPSNKVTEKGKDVELRCDPISGHTALYWYRQSLGQGLEFLIYFQGNSAPDKSGLPSDRFSAERTGGSVSTLTIQRTQQEDSAVYLCASSRTSGRALGETQYFGPGTRLLVL.

The rearrangement joins TRBV9 to TRBJ2-1; 11 bases match TRBD2. The CDR3 extends over 16 amino acids. The V gene end was trimmed by 4 bases and the J gene end by 11 bases; junction bases not matched to a gene: 14. Germline CDR1 is SGDLS and CDR2 is YYNGEE. The chain's CDR3 is CASSPGGLAGGPKQFF. CDR3 nucleotide sequence: TGTGCCAGCAGCCCCGGAGGGCTAGCGGGAGGACCTAAGCAGTTCTTC.

This clonotype turned up a few times. V usage is TRBV9 and J usage is TRBJ2-1; TRBD2 aligns across 8 bases. The CDR3 is made up of 15 amino acids. The trim removed 3 bases at V and 8 bases at J, leaving 10 bases unmatched. The germline gives CDR1 SGDLS, CDR2 YYNGEE. The CDR3: CASSASSGTRYEQFF. The CDR3 DNA sequence: TGTGCCAGCAGCGCTTCATCCGGGACTAGATATGAGCAGTTCTTC.

In this sample, this clonotype turned up a few times. This sequence joins TRBV7-9 and TRBJ1-3; D is unclear. Trimming cost V 6 bases and J 2 bases, with 11 bases left between them. From germline, CDR1 is SEHNR and CDR2 FQNEAQ (reference sequence). The CDR3 runs to 14 residues. The CDR3 DNA reads TGTGCCAGCAGTGTAGCGGGAACTGGAAACACCATATATTTT. It translates to CASSVAGTGNTIYF. Together with reference TRBV7-9 and TRBJ1-3, the CDR3 gives the full variable domain: DTGVSQNPRHKITKRGQNVTFRCDPISEHNRLYWYRQTLGQGPEFLTYFQNEAQLEKSRLLSDRFSAERPKGSFSTLEIQRTEQGDSAMYLCASSVAGTGNTIYFGEGSWLTVV.

This clonotype was detected only a few times. This rearrangement joins TRBV29-1 to TRBJ2-3; TRBD1 agrees at 11 bases. V lost 4 bases, J lost 5 bases, and 5 bases stayed unmatched. Germline V CDR1 and CDR2: SQVTM, ANQGSEA. CDR3 length: 14 residues. DNA for the CDR3: TGCAGCGTTGGGGACAGGGGGGCAGGAGATACGCAGTATTTT. Encoded protein: CSVGDRGAGDTQYF.